These 16 T cell receptor beta chains were all obtained from the same sample, sequenced in a study of immune evolution from preneoplasia to lung adenocarcinoma. Using immunoSEQ multiplex PCR, the repertoire was profiled, and TCRdb retains in-frame clones only, with some absent. The sample carries approximately 2,500 clones, roughly four fifths recorded once. Sample: FFPE invasive lung adenocarcinoma tissue. These receptors originate from a person aged 70 to 85 with invasive lung adenocarcinoma.

This chain connects TRBV28 to TRBJ1-4, with D possibly matching TRBD1 (5 bases). The germline CDR1 and CDR2 sequences are MDHEN and SYDVKM. Between the trimmed V and J ends, which lost 4 bases and 0 bases, there was a span of 9 bases. This CDR3 comprises 15 residues. The chain's CDR3 is CASSSGGATNEKLFF. DNA for the CDR3: TGTGCCAGCAGTTCGGGGGGAGCAACTAATGAAAAACTGTTTTTT.

The V call is TRBV21-1, the J call TRBJ1-2. TRBV21-1 is classified as a pseudogene. The CDR3 is made up of 12 amino acids. The CDR3 nucleotides are TGTGCCAGCCTGTTAATAACCGGTGGCTACACCTTC. It is translated as CASLLITGGYTF.

The chain links TRBV7-3 to TRBJ2-1; 9 bases are a match to TRBD2. The junction had 6 bases not matched to a gene; V was cut back by 4 bases and J by 5 bases. Germline V gene sequence: CDR1 SGHTA, CDR2 FQGTGA. The CDR3 contains 15 residues. CDR3 protein: CASSSSGTSNNEQFF. CDR3 DNA sequence: TGTGCCAGCAGCTCTTCCGGGACTAGCAACAATGAGCAGTTCTTC.

The gene calls are TRBV7-8 and TRBJ1-1; 7 nucleotides align to TRBD1. Germline loops: CDR1 SGHVS, CDR2 FQNEAQ. Trimming at V came to 3 bases and at J to 7 bases, leaving 5 bases not matched to a gene. This CDR3 spans 13 amino acids. CDR3 region: CASSFDRAIEAFF. CDR3 nucleotides: TGTGCCAGCAGCTTTGACAGGGCCATTGAAGCTTTCTTT.

This clone occurred once. V is TRBV7-3 and J is TRBJ2-3; 10 bases agree with TRBD1. The CDR3 loop spans 15 amino acids. V lost 0 bases to trimming and J lost 5 bases; unmatched junction nucleotides: 2. Germline V CDR1 and CDR2: SGHTA, FQGTGA. Here the CDR3 reads CASSLTGTGEDTQYF. The CDR3 region has the DNA TGTGCCAGCAGCTTAACGGGGACAGGGGAAGATACGCAGTATTTT. The entire variable domain, with the rest obtained from reference TRBV7-3 and TRBJ2-3, is as follows: GAGVSQTPSNKVTEKGKYVELRCDPISGHTALYWYRQSLGQGPEFLIYFQGTGAADDSGLPNDRFFAVRPEGSVSTLKIQRTERGDSAVYLCASSLTGTGEDTQYFGPGTRLTVL.

The chain uses TRBV7-8 and TRBJ2-3; TRBD2 matches 7 bases. J gave up 3 bases and V 0 bases, and 3 bases lay outside the gene matches. The CDR3 sequence is 15 residues long. Germline V gives CDR1 SGHVS, CDR2 FQNEAQ. CDR3 sequence: CASSLALAETDTQYF. The CDR3 DNA sequence: TGTGCCAGCAGCTTAGCTCTAGCGGAGACAGATACGCAGTATTTT. The whole variable domain, remainder taken from reference TRBV7-8 and TRBJ2-3, is GAGVSQSPRYKVAKRGQDVALRCDPISGHVSLFWYQQALGQGPEFLTYFQNEAQLDKSGLPSDRFFAERPEGSVSTLKIQRTQQEDSAVYLCASSLALAETDTQYFGPGTRLTVL.

The V and J genes are TRBV19 and TRBJ2-7, with D possibly called TRBD1 or TRBD2 (6 bases each). Germline V gene lookup returns CDR1 LNHDA and CDR2 SQIVND (reference sequence). V was cut by 4 bases and J by 8 bases, with 18 bases left in between. The CDR3 consists of 14 residues. CDR3 nucleotide sequence: TGTGCCAGTAGTACGACAGGAAAGGAGGGGAAGCAGTACTTC. This sequence encodes CASSTTGKEGKQYF.

This chain joins TRBV4-3 and TRBJ1-4, with 9 bases that match TRBD1. Germline loops: CDR1 LGHNA, CDR2 YSLEER. The V and J ends lost 6 bases and 10 bases, in that order; junction bases with no gene match: 12. The CDR3 has 15 residues. This chain's CDR3 is CASSPNRDRDAKLFF. Written as DNA, the CDR3 is TGCGCCAGCAGTCCGAACCGGGACAGGGACGCAAAACTGTTTTTT.

This CDR3 reads CASSRTGGYNEQFF. In nucleotides, the CDR3 is TGTGCCAGTAGTAGGACAGGGGGCTACAATGAGCAGTTCTTC. This chain joins TRBV19 and TRBJ2-1, with 10 nucleotides matching TRBD1. CDR1 and CDR2 from the germline V gene are LNHDA and SQIVND (reference sequence). J was trimmed by 3 bases and V by 4 bases; bases with no gene match: 0. This CDR3 has 14 amino acids.

The V call is TRBV4-3, the J call TRBJ2-7; TRBD2 aligns across 10 bases. This CDR3 has 15 amino acids. V lost 0 bases to trimming and J lost 4 bases; unmatched junction nucleotides: 3. CDR1 and CDR2 from the germline V gene are LGHNA and YSLEER. The CDR3 region has the DNA TGCGCCAGCAGCCAAGATTCTAGCGGGGGTTACGAGCAGTACTTC. Its translation is CASSQDSSGGYEQYF.

The chain joins TRBV6-5 to TRBJ2-6, with a possible D match to TRBD1 (6 bases). Trimming stripped 4 bases from V and 0 bases from J, with 7 bases between. CDR3 length equals 15 residues. Per germline, CDR1 MNHEY and CDR2 SVGAGI. DNA for the CDR3: TGTGCCAGCAGTTGGGACACCTCTGGGGCCAACGTCCTGACTTTC. Its translation: CASSWDTSGANVLTF.

The V gene is TRBV5-6, the J gene TRBJ2-1; D possibly corresponds to TRBD2 (6 bases). V gave up 0 bases and J gave up 0 bases, with 13 bases separating them. The germline gives CDR1 SGHDT, CDR2 YYEEEE. The CDR3 loop spans 17 amino acids. The CDR3, as DNA: TGTGCCAGCAGCTTGGGAGGCCCTAGCGACTCCTACAATGAGCAGTTCTTC. Translated: CASSLGGPSDSYNEQFF.

Details on this clone: Its ends do not fully match the called genes, so a read error is possible. The J gene is TRBJ2-5, the V gene TRBV7-7; TRBD1 matches at 7 bases. The CDR3 runs 16 residues. CDR1 is SSHAT and CDR2 is FNYEAQ in the germline V gene (reference sequence). CDR3 sequence reads: CASSLRQGRGQETQYF. The DNA for the CDR3 is TGTGCTAGCAGCTTAAGACAGGGTAGAGGCCAAGAGACCCAGTACTTC.

V is TRBV30 and J is TRBJ2-1; no clear D. The germline V and J ends were trimmed by 5 bases and 8 bases, with 16 bases remaining between them. The V gene's germline CDR1 is GTSNPN and CDR2 SVGIG (reference sequence). The CDR3 loop spans 13 amino acids. The CDR3 DNA follows: TGTGCCTGGGGAGTCCTCGGGCACGATGAGCAGTTCTTC. This codes for CAWGVLGHDEQFF.

As regards this clone: Other nucleotide sequences in the sample specify the same CDR3. The chain combines TRBV6-5 with TRBJ2-7, with 7 bases identical to TRBD1. Germline lookup yields CDR1 MNHEY and CDR2 SVGAGI. This CDR3 contains 15 residues. Trimming at V came to 0 bases and at J to 3 bases, leaving 5 bases not matched to a gene. The CDR3 sequence: CASSYSTGQVYEQYF. The CDR3 DNA reads as TGTGCCAGCAGTTACTCTACCGGACAGGTCTACGAGCAGTACTTC.

The rearrangement uses TRBV28 and TRBJ2-7; 8 bases line up with TRBD1. The CDR3 runs to 15 residues. Germline assignment: CDR1 MDHEN and CDR2 SYDVKM. Trimming at V came to 8 bases and at J to 4 bases, leaving 13 bases not matched to a gene. The CDR3 loop is CASWDPGTGPYEQYF. The CDR3 DNA follows: TGTGCCAGCTGGGATCCTGGGACAGGACCTTACGAGCAGTACTTC.